Given below is one T cell receptor beta chain in context. The antigen remains undetermined. Only in-frame clones appear in the TCRdb table, and some are missing; sequencing was by immunoSEQ multiplex PCR. Among tens of thousands of clones, almost 90% were seen once, and the ten largest hold about 8.4%. This entry comes from a study of T cell responses to AZD1222 COVID-19 vaccine. Study-wide findings and caveats: There were repertoire samples only from the period after the peak T cell response. Among the donors, most were white British and more were female, and clonal diversity was possibly underestimated. Reports say nearly half of spike-specific TCRs go after unmutated variant regions.

The V end was cut by 5 bases, the J end by 7 bases, with 17 bases between. Germline-derived CDR1 and CDR2 are MGHDK and SYGVNS. The CDR3 sequence is 15 residues long. Sample: peripheral blood, taken on day 0 of AZD1222 vaccination. The J gene is TRBJ1-4, the V gene TRBV25-1; perhaps TRBD1 as D (5 bases). The TCR comes from an adult in good health. This chain's CDR3 is CASSQSHGGSEKLFF. The CDR3 DNA sequence: TGTGCCAGCAGTCAATCCCATGGGGGATCTGAAAAACTGTTTTTT.